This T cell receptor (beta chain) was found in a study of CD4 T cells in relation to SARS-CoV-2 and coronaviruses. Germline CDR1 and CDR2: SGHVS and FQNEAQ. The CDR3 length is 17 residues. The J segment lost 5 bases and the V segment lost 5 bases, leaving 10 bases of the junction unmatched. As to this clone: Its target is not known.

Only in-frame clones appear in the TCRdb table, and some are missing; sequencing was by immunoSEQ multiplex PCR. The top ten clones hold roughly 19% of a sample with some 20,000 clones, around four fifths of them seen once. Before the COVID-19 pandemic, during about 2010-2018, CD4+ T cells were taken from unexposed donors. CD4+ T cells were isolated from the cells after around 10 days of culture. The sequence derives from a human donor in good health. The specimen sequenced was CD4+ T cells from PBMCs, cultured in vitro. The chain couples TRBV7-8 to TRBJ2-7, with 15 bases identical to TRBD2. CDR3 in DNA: TGTGCCAGCAGCCCCCGGACTAGCGGGAGGGCCTACAACGAGCAGTACTTC. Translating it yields CASSPRTSGRAYNEQYF.